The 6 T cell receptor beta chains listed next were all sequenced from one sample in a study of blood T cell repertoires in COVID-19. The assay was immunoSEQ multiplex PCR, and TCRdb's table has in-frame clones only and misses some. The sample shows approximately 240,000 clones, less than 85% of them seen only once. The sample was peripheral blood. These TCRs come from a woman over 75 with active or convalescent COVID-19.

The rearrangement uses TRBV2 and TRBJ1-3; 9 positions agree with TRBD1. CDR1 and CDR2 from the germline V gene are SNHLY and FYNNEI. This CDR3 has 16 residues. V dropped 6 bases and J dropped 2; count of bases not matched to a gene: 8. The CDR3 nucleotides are TGTGCCAGCAGCCAGTACAGGGGGCTTACTGGAAACACCATATATTTT. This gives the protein CASSQYRGLTGNTIYF.

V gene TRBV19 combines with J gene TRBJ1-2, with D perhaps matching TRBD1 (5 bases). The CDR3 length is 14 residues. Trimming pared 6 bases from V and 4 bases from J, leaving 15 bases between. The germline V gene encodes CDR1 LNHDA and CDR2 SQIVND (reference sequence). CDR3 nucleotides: TGTGCCAGTAGGGCAGGGAATGCTCTCTATGGCTACACCTTC. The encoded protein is CASRAGNALYGYTF.

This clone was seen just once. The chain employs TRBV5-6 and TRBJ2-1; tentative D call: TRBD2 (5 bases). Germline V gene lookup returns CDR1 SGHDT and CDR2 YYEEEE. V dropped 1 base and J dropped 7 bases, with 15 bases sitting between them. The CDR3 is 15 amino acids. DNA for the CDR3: TGTGCCAGCAGCTTGCTAGGTGCGGGCTTGAATGAGCAGTTCTTC. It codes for CASSLLGAGLNEQFF. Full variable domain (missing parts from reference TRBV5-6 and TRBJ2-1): DAGVTQSPTHLIKTRGQQVTLRCSPKSGHDTVSWYQQALGQGPQFIFQYYEEEERQRGNFPDRFSGHQFPNYSSELNVNALLLGDSALYLCASSLLGAGLNEQFFGPGTRLTVL.

CDR3 region: CASSPSLGETQYF. CDR3 nucleotides: TGTGCCAGCAGTCCATCCCTCGGAGAGACCCAGTACTTC. The chain combines TRBV6-5 with TRBJ2-5, with no clear D. Germline V gene lookup returns CDR1 MNHEY and CDR2 SVGAGI. Trimming removed 5 bases from V and 4 bases from J, with 11 bases in between. The CDR3 extends over 13 amino acids.

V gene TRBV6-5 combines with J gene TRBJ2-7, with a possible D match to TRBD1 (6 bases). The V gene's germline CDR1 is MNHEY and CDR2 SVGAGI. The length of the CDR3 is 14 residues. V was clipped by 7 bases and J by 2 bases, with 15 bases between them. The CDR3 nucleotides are TGTGCCAGCAAGCACAGGGTGGGGGCCTACGAGCAGTACTTC. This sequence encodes CASKHRVGAYEQYF.

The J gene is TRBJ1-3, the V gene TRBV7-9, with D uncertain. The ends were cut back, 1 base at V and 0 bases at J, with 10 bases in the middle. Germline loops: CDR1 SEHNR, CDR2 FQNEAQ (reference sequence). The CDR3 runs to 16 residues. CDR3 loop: CASSLDGHISGNTIYF. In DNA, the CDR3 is TGTGCCAGCAGCTTAGATGGGCATATCTCTGGAAACACCATATATTTT. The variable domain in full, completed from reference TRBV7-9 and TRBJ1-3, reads DTGVSQNPRHKITKRGQNVTFRCDPISEHNRLYWYRQTLGQGPEFLTYFQNEAQLEKSRLLSDRFSAERPKGSFSTLEIQRTEQGDSAMYLCASSLDGHISGNTIYFGEGSWLTVV.